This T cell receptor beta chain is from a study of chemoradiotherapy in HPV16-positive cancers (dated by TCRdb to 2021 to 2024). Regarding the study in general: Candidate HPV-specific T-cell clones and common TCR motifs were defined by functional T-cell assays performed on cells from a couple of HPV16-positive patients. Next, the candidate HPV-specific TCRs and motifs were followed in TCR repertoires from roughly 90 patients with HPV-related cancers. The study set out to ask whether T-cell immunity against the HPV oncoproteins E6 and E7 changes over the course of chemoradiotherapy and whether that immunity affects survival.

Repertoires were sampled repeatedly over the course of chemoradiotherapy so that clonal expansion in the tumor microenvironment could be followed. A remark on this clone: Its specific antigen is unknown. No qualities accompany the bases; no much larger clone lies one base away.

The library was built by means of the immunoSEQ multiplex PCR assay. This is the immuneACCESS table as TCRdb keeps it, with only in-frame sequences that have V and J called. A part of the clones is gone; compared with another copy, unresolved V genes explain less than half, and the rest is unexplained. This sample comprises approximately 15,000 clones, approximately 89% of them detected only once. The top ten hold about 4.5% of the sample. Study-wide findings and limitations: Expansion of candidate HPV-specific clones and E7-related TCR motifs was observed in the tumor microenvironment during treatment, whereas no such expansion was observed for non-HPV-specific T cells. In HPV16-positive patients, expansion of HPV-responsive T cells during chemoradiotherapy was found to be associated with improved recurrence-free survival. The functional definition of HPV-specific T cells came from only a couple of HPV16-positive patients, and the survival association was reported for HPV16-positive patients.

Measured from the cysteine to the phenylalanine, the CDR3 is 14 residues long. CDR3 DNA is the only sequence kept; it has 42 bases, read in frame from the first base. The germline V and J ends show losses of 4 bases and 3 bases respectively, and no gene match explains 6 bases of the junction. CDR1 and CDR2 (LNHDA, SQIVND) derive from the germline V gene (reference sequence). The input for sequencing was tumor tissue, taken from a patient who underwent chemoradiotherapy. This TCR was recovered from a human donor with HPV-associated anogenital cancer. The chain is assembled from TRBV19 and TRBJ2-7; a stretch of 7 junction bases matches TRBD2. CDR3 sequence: CASSNGGTIYEQYF. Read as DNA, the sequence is TGTGCCAGTAGTAATGGCGGGACTATCTACGAGCAGTACTTC.